A single sample gave rise to the 5 T cell receptor beta chains below, sequenced in a study of T cells expressing NK-cell markers. Reanalyzing the 5' RACE reads, TCRdb keeps one entry per CDR3 protein, without DNA. The ten top clones account for around 5.3%, within a sample of roughly 350,000 distinct CDR3 sequences. Material for sequencing was blood T cells: a sorted CD56 or NKG2C T cell subset, CD4+ or CD8+ T cells, or bulk PBMC T cells (not recorded which). The source is a man aged 18-69 years in good health.

The rearrangement links TRBV5-1 to TRBJ1-2. The germline V gene encodes CDR1 SGHRS and CDR2 YFSETQ. This CDR3 has 12 amino acids. The CDR3 region is CASSQTSTGYTF.

This chain's CDR3 is CASSIAGPTYEQYF. This chain connects TRBV19 to TRBJ2-7. Germline assignment: CDR1 LNHDA and CDR2 SQIVND (reference sequence). CDR3 length: 14 residues.

The gene calls are TRBV29-1 and TRBJ2-5; TCRdb's D gene call, TRBD2, goes unchecked for lack of DNA. Germline CDR1 reads SQVTM; CDR2 reads ANQGSEA. The CDR3 contains 12 residues. CDR3 sequence reads: CSFPAGLETQYF.

V is TRBV2 and J is TRBJ2-3; TCRdb reports TRBD2, a call that lacks DNA to check it against. This CDR3 has 13 amino acids. The germline V gene has CDR1 SNHLY and CDR2 FYNNEI. CDR3 region: CASKRESTDTQYF.

This chain links TRBV11-2 with TRBJ2-2. The CDR3 consists of 11 residues. Germline V lookup: CDR1 SGHAT, CDR2 FQNNGV. CDR3 region: CASTDTGELFF.